The 2 T cell receptor beta chains listed next were all sequenced from one sample in a study of T cells in Graves' hyperthyroidism and ophthalmopathy. Amplification of TCR beta CDR3 regions used RNA as the template. In the first-round RT-PCR of the TCR CDR3, the HTBI primer set was used. TCRdb itself ran the multiplex PCR reads through MiXCR, one entry per CDR3 protein. The sample has 700,000 or so distinct CDR3 sequences, about 17% seen once. The source material was blood. The receptors shown here come from a man younger than 35 with Graves' hyperthyroidism.

This CDR3 reads CASSRGGTDNEQFF. The CDR3 region has the DNA TGCGCCAGCAGCCGGGGGGGGACTGACAATGAGCAGTTCTTC. The chain employs TRBV5-1 and TRBJ2-1; 8 bases line up with TRBD2. The trim removed 4 bases at V and 5 bases at J, leaving 5 bases unmatched. Germline V gene lookup returns CDR1 SGHRS and CDR2 YFSETQ. This CDR3 has 14 amino acids. Full variable domain (rest looked up from reference TRBV5-1 and TRBJ2-1): KAGVTQTPRYLIKTRGQQVTLSCSPISGHRSVSWYQQTPGQGLQFLFEYFSETQRNKGNFPGRFSGRQFSNSRSEMNVSTLELGDSALYLCASSRGGTDNEQFFGPGTRLTVL.

The sample holds many counts of this clonotype. This chain uses TRBV3-1 with TRBJ1-1; D not certain. The CDR3 loop spans 13 amino acids. Germline loops: CDR1 LGHDT, CDR2 YNNKEL (reference sequence). V lost 3 bases, J lost 0 bases, and 5 bases lay in between. In nucleotides, the CDR3 is TGTGCCAGCAGCCAGGGAATGAACACTGAAGCTTTCTTT. This sequence encodes CASSQGMNTEAFF.